The 14 T cell receptor beta chains below were found in one sample sequenced in a study of blood T cell repertoires in COVID-19. Here immunoSEQ multiplex PCR was the method, and the copy in TCRdb shows in-frame clones only, minus some. The repertoire holds 95,000 to 150,000 clones, about 80% seen once, with about a sixth in the top ten. The material sequenced was peripheral blood. The origin of the receptors is a man aged 55 to 70 with active or convalescent COVID-19.

Only a few counts were recorded for this clone. CDR3 protein: CATSTGLAGGLGDTGELFF. The CDR3 DNA reads as TGTGCCACCAGCACCGGACTAGCGGGAGGACTGGGGGACACCGGGGAGCTGTTTTTT. The rearrangement links TRBV15 to TRBJ2-2; 14 nucleotides line up with TRBD2. This CDR3 spans 19 amino acids. The germline V gene encodes CDR1 LNHNV and CDR2 YYDKDF (reference sequence). V dropped 4 bases and J dropped 3; count of bases not matched to a gene: 10.

There are many counts of this clone. J is TRBJ2-7 and V is TRBV29-1, with TRBD2 as a possible D gene (6 bases). This CDR3 region has 13 residues. V was cut by 1 base and J by 3 bases, with 10 bases left in between. Germline CDR1 reads SQVTM; CDR2 reads ANQGSEA. CDR3 bases: TGCAGCGTTGAAGCCGGGGGATACTACGAGCAGTACTTC. Translating it yields CSVEAGGYYEQYF.

The chain couples TRBV5-1 to TRBJ2-3; 12 positions match TRBD2. The CDR3 has 15 amino acids. Germline V lookup: CDR1 SGHRS, CDR2 YFSETQ. The trim removed 3 bases at V and 7 bases at J, leaving 6 bases unmatched. The CDR3 loop reads CASSSLAGGPYTQYF. The CDR3 bases are TGCGCCAGCAGCTCGCTAGCGGGAGGGCCCTATACGCAGTATTTT.

This clone occurred a few times. The chain has TRBV5-1 and TRBJ2-2, with D possibly TRBD1 on 6 matching bases. V was clipped by 9 bases and J by 1 base, with 13 bases between them. The CDR3 is 14 residues long. CDR1 is SGHRS and CDR2 is YFSETQ in the germline V gene. DNA for the CDR3: TGCGCCACCTATCCGGGACAGAACACCGGGGAGCTGTTTTTT. This encodes CATYPGQNTGELFF. Full variable domain (outside the CDR3, taken from reference TRBV5-1 and TRBJ2-2): KAGVTQTPRYLIKTRGQQVTLSCSPISGHRSVSWYQQTPGQGLQFLFEYFSETQRNKGNFPGRFSGRQFSNSRSEMNVSTLELGDSALYLCATYPGQNTGELFFGEGSRLTVL.

Sample share makes this clone medium-sized (0.01 to 0.1%). The V and J genes are TRBV5-1 and TRBJ1-1; D gene ambiguous. Trimming left V 2 bases short and J 3 bases short, with 11 bases between. The CDR3 consists of 14 residues. Germline CDR1 SGHRS, CDR2 YFSETQ. The CDR3: CASSFSGRDTEAFF. In DNA form, the CDR3 reads TGCGCCAGCAGCTTCAGCGGGCGGGACACTGAAGCTTTCTTT.

About this clone: Distinct nucleotide sequences in the sample also encode this CDR3. The chain carries TRBV2 and TRBJ2-3; 12 bases line up with TRBD2. Germline lookup yields CDR1 SNHLY and CDR2 FYNNEI. The CDR3 loop spans 15 amino acids. V was pared by 2 bases and J by 3 bases, with 0 bases of the junction left unmatched. The CDR3 DNA follows: TGTGCCAGCAGTGAACTAGCGGGAGGGACAGATACGCAGTATTTT. It specifies CASSELAGGTDTQYF.

This sequence joins TRBV5-8 and TRBJ1-4; no clear D gene. This CDR3 has 14 amino acids. Germline V gene data show CDR1 as SGHTS and CDR2 as YDEGEE. V was clipped by 4 bases and J by 4 bases, with 11 bases between them. This chain's CDR3 is CASSLRGSNEKLFF. CDR3 DNA sequence: TGTGCCAGCAGCCTCCGCGGAAGTAATGAAAAACTGTTTTTT.

The chain couples TRBV28 to TRBJ2-2; 10 bases align to TRBD2. Trimming took 5 bases from V and 15 from J; bases not matched to a gene: 12. The length of the CDR3 is 14 residues. In germline, CDR1 is MDHEN, CDR2 SYDVKM. The CDR3: CASSPSGRVGWVFF. CDR3 in DNA: TGTGCCAGCAGTCCGAGCGGGAGGGTTGGATGGGTGTTTTTT.

The V gene is TRBV5-1, the J gene TRBJ1-2; 7 nucleotides agree with TRBD1. The ends lost 4 bases at V and 6 bases at J; junction bases unmatched: 15. There are 16 residues in the CDR3. Germline V lookup: CDR1 SGHRS, CDR2 YFSETQ. CDR3 in DNA: TGCGCCAGCAGCCCTCTTGGTATAGGGGGCGTGAATGGCTACACCTTC. This translates into CASSPLGIGGVNGYTF.

Comments on this clone: An end of the junction does not agree with germline; a read error may underlie this. The chain uses TRBV19 and TRBJ2-1, with 12 bases identical to TRBD2. Germline CDR1 reads LNHDA; CDR2 reads SQIVND (reference sequence). The CDR3 extends over 16 amino acids. The CDR3 sequence: CASNPSGRASSNEQFF. As DNA, the CDR3 is TGTGCCAGTAACCCTAGCGGGAGGGCCTCCTCCAATGAGCAGTTCTTC.

The chain recombines TRBV7-2 with TRBJ2-4; a possible D gene is TRBD2 (5 bases). Germline CDR1 is SGHTA and CDR2 is FQGNSA. V lost 7 bases, J lost 4 bases, and 14 bases lay in between. CDR3 length: 14 amino acids. As DNA, the CDR3 is TGTGCCAGCACCCCCTTCTCGGGAAAAAACATTCAGTACTTC. This codes for CASTPFSGKNIQYF.

The rearrangement links TRBV5-4 to TRBJ2-6; TRBD1 aligns across 8 bases. J lost 3 bases, V lost 0 bases, and 8 bases had no gene match. CDR1 is SGHNT and CDR2 is YYREEE in the germline V gene (reference sequence). The length of the CDR3 is 18 residues. CDR3 nucleotides: TGTGCCAGCAGCTTGGCGAGGGACAGGTTCTTTGGGGCCAACGTCCTGACTTTC. Protein product: CASSLARDRFFGANVLTF.

The V gene is TRBV4-1, the J gene TRBJ2-2, with D perhaps matching TRBD2 (6 bases). V was pared by 1 base and J by 3 bases, with 21 bases between. The CDR3 length is 19 residues. The germline V gene has CDR1 MGHRA and CDR2 YSYEKL. The CDR3 DNA sequence: TGCGCCAGCAGCCAAGGACGGCGCAGGAGGGAGGTTGACACCGGGGAGCTGTTTTTT. It codes for CASSQGRRRREVDTGELFF.

This chain links TRBV6-6 with TRBJ2-2; the match to TRBD1 covers 12 bases. Germline V gene lookup returns CDR1 MNHNY and CDR2 SVGAGI (reference sequence). The CDR3 totals 16 residues. With 5 bases clipped from V and 6 bases from J, the junction kept 7 bases outside the gene matches. CDR3 sequence reads: CASSPPGTGGPGELFF. In nucleotides, the CDR3 is TGTGCCAGCAGTCCTCCAGGGACAGGGGGCCCCGGGGAGCTGTTTTTT.